A selection of T cell receptor beta chains follows, all from one sample in a study of shared clonotypes between healthy human individuals. Generated by immunoSEQ multiplex PCR, the TCRdb table keeps only in-frame clones and is missing some. The sample includes about 2 million clones, roughly 94% seen only once; the top ten take roughly 1.1%. Sequenced sample: naive CD8+ T cells sorted from blood. Receptors originate from a man aged 18-30 years in good health. The CDR3 runs from the conserved cysteine through the conserved F or W. Fields, in order: D gene, CDR3 length, clone size, J gene, V gene, CDR3 protein, CDR3 DNA. The D gene is left open where the match is weak. Not every row has a clone size; where given, it reads once, few, many or a size class.

D: TRBD2; length: 16; size: .; J: TRBJ2-7; V: TRBV4-3; CDR3: CASSQEDIGLVHEQYF; DNA: TGCGCCAGCAGCCAGGAAGATATAGGACTAGTGCACGAGCAGTACTTC
D: TRBD2; length: 14; size: .; J: TRBJ2-2; V: TRBV10-3; CDR3: CAIRVAGGTGELFF; DNA: TGTGCCATCAGGGTAGCGGGGGGCACCGGGGAGCTGTTTTTT
D: .; length: 13; size: .; J: TRBJ2-7; V: TRBV27; CDR3: CASSYRAFYEQYF; DNA: TGTGCCAGCAGCTATAGGGCCTTCTACGAGCAGTACTTC
D: .; length: 16; size: .; J: TRBJ1-2; V: TRBV15; CDR3: CATSRDLGLPGDGYTF; DNA: TGTGCCACCAGCAGAGATCTAGGCCTCCCCGGGGATGGCTACACCTTC
D: TRBD2; length: 16; size: once; J: TRBJ2-1; V: TRBV6-5; CDR3: CASSFEAGALNNEQFF; DNA: TGTGCCAGCAGTTTTGAAGCGGGAGCATTGAACAATGAGCAGTTCTTC
D: .; length: 13; size: .; J: TRBJ2-1; V: TRBV19; CDR3: CASSIRIYNEQFF; DNA: TGTGCCAGTAGTATAAGAATCTACAATGAGCAGTTCTTC
D: .; length: 15; size: .; J: TRBJ1-2; V: TRBV5-1; CDR3: CASSLVPEDLYGYTF; DNA: TGCGCCAGCAGCTTGGTTCCAGAGGACCTCTATGGCTACACCTTC
D: TRBD2; length: 16; size: .; J: TRBJ2-5; V: TRBV10-2; CDR3: CASSDRLVRGEETQYF; DNA: TGCGCCAGCAGTGATCGGCTCGTACGGGGGGAAGAGACCCAGTACTTC
D: .; length: 14; size: .; J: TRBJ1-1; V: TRBV27; CDR3: CASSYVGGDTEAFF; DNA: TGTGCCAGCAGTTACGTAGGGGGGGACACTGAAGCTTTCTTT
D: .; length: 12; size: .; J: TRBJ2-4; V: TRBV29-1; CDR3: CSVPGQGGLQYF; DNA: TGCAGCGTCCCGGGACAAGGAGGGCTTCAGTACTTC
D: TRBD2; length: 16; size: .; J: TRBJ2-1; V: TRBV5-6; CDR3: CASSLELAGALNEQFF; DNA: TGTGCCAGCAGCTTGGAGCTAGCGGGGGCCCTCAATGAGCAGTTCTTC
D: TRBD2; length: 17; size: .; J: TRBJ2-1; V: TRBV16; CDR3: CASSQFLGGSSYNEQFF; DNA: TGTGCCAGCAGCCAATTCTTGGGCGGGAGCTCCTACAATGAGCAGTTCTTC
D: .; length: 14; size: .; J: TRBJ1-1; V: TRBV19; CDR3: CASSLESSYVGAFF; DNA: TGTGCCAGTAGCCTGGAAAGCTCCTACGTCGGAGCTTTCTTT
D: .; length: 15; size: .; J: TRBJ2-3; V: TRBV9; CDR3: CASSVDVGDTDTQYF; DNA: TGTGCCAGCAGCGTAGACGTAGGAGACACAGATACGCAGTATTTT
D: .; length: 14; size: once; J: TRBJ2-7; V: TRBV5-1; CDR3: CASSLYGNSYEQYF; DNA: TGCGCCAGCAGCTTGTACGGGAACTCCTACGAGCAGTACTTC
D: .; length: 12; size: once; J: TRBJ2-2; V: TRBV5-6; CDR3: CASSGLTGELFF; DNA: TGTGCCAGCAGTGGGTTAACCGGGGAGCTGTTTTTT
D: TRBD2; length: 18; size: once; J: TRBJ2-2; V: TRBV7-2; CDR3: CASSFGLAGAANTGELFF; DNA: TGTGCCAGCAGCTTTGGACTAGCGGGGGCCGCGAACACCGGGGAGCTGTTTTTT
D: .; length: 12; size: .; J: TRBJ2-2; V: TRBV9; CDR3: CASSGLSGELFF; DNA: TGTGCCAGCAGCGGGCTATCCGGGGAGCTGTTTTTT
D: .; length: 13; size: .; J: TRBJ2-7; V: TRBV2; CDR3: CASTVAGSYEQYF; DNA: TGTGCCAGCACGGTCGCAGGCTCCTACGAGCAGTACTTC
D: .; length: 16; size: .; J: TRBJ2-2; V: TRBV7-9; CDR3: CASSLDGPLNTGELFF; DNA: TGTGCCAGCAGCTTAGATGGCCCCCTGAACACCGGGGAGCTGTTTTTT
D: TRBD1; length: 16; size: .; J: TRBJ1-5; V: TRBV9; CDR3: CASSPGTGGHQGPQHF; DNA: TGTGCCAGCAGCCCTGGGACAGGGGGGCATCAAGGGCCCCAGCATTTT
D: TRBD1; length: 12; size: .; J: TRBJ2-7; V: TRBV7-8; CDR3: CASSQTGGEQYF; DNA: TGTGCCAGCAGCCAAACAGGGGGCGAGCAGTACTTC
D: .; length: 15; size: few; J: TRBJ1-1; V: TRBV4-1; CDR3: CASSPTPQGAAEAFF; DNA: TGCGCCAGCAGCCCGACCCCTCAGGGCGCAGCTGAAGCTTTCTTT
D: .; length: 13; size: .; J: TRBJ2-7; V: TRBV11-3; CDR3: CASSSDPRSEQYF; DNA: TGTGCCAGCAGCTCGGACCCTAGAAGCGAGCAGTACTTC
D: .; length: 15; size: .; J: TRBJ2-1; V: TRBV27; CDR3: CASSPGAGIGNEQFF; DNA: TGTGCCAGCAGTCCCGGGGCAGGGATCGGCAATGAGCAGTTCTTC
D: TRBD1; length: 14; size: .; J: TRBJ2-3; V: TRBV28; CDR3: CASSSYRGADTQYF; DNA: TGTGCCAGCAGTTCATACAGGGGGGCAGATACGCAGTATTTT
D: TRBD1; length: 13; size: .; J: TRBJ2-7; V: TRBV6-5; CDR3: CASSLGQGTEQYF; DNA: TGTGCCAGCAGTTTAGGACAGGGGACCGAGCAGTACTTC